This T cell receptor beta chain was found in a study of technical replicates of blood from a few donors. Here immunoSEQ multiplex PCR was the method, and the copy in TCRdb shows in-frame clones only, minus some. The table lists about 75,000 clones, about 97% of them singletons, with under 0.35% in the top ten. This sequence originates from a human donor in good health. The sequencing sample was made of T cells isolated from PBMCs.

The CDR3 bases are TGTGCCAGTAGTTTGGGACAGAGTAATGAAAAACTGTTTTTT. Protein product: CASSLGQSNEKLFF. The J gene is TRBJ1-4, the V gene TRBV19; 7 nucleotides align to TRBD1. The CDR3 has 14 amino acids. V was clipped by 5 bases and J by 4 bases; unmatched bases: 4. Germline lookup yields CDR1 LNHDA and CDR2 SQIVND (reference sequence).